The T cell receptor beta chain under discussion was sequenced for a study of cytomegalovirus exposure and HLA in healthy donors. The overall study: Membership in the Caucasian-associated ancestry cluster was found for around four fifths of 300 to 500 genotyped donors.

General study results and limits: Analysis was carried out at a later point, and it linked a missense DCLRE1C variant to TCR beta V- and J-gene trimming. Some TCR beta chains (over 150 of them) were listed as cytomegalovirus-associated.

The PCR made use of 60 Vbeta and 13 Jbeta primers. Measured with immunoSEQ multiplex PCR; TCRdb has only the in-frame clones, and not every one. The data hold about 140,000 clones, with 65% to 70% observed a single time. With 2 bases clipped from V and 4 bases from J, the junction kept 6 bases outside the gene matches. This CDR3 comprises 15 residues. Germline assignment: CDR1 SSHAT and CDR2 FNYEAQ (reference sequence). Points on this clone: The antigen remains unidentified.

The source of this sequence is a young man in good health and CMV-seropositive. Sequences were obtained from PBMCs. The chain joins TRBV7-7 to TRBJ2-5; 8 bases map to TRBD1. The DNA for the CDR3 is TGTGCCAGCAGCTTATGGGGCAGGGGGCTAGAGACCCAGTACTTC. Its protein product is CASSLWGRGLETQYF.